The 13 T cell receptor beta chains below were found in one sample sequenced in a study of identical twins. TCRdb recomputed calls from the 5' RACE reads with MiXCR, one row per CDR3 protein. Found here are about 490,000 distinct CDR3 sequences, around 15% of them singletons; the top ten hold about 0.4%. This same sample was also part of a study on yellow fever vaccine responses in identical twins.

The sequencing sample was made of CD4+ T cells sorted from blood. The receptors shown here come from a woman aged 18-29 years in good health.

The V call is TRBV5-6, the J call TRBJ2-1; 7 nucleotides agree with TRBD1. The germline V gene encodes CDR1 SGHDT and CDR2 YYEEEE. The CDR3 totals 17 residues. V gave up 7 bases and J gave up 0 bases; unmatched junction bases: 13. CDR3 sequence reads: CASLITGVSSSYNEQFF. CDR3 bases: TGTGCCAGCCTGATTACAGGGGTCTCGAGCTCCTACAATGAGCAGTTCTTC.

This rearrangement joins TRBV5-1 to TRBJ2-2, with TRBD2 identical over 15 bases. The germline V gene encodes CDR1 SGHRS and CDR2 YFSETQ. Trimming took 3 bases from V and 4 from J; bases not matched to a gene: 4. The CDR3 extends over 17 amino acids. The CDR3 here is CASSWGLAGGTTGELFF. The CDR3 DNA sequence: TGCGCCAGCAGCTGGGGACTAGCGGGGGGCACCACCGGGGAGCTGTTTTTT.

This clonotype was counted a few times. The chain combines TRBV15 with TRBJ2-7, with TRBD2 as a possible D gene (5 bases). The CDR3 length is 14 residues. V lost 4 bases and J 4 bases, leaving 14 bases between the germline ends. CDR1 and CDR2 (germline): LNHNV, YYDKDF (reference sequence). This CDR3 reads CATSTSHRGYEQYF. The CDR3 nucleotides read TGTGCCACCAGCACCTCCCACCGGGGATACGAGCAGTACTTC.

The chain is built from TRBV11-2 and TRBJ2-4; D call uncertain. Germline-derived CDR1 and CDR2 are SGHAT and FQNNGV. The CDR3 runs to 17 residues. V shed 0 bases and J shed 8 bases, with 20 bases lying between them. The CDR3 sequence is CASSLDLQAGRGYIQYF. As DNA, the CDR3 is TGTGCCAGCAGCTTAGATCTCCAGGCAGGTCGTGGGTACATTCAGTACTTC.

This clonotype has only a few counts. The rearrangement joins TRBV12-3 or TRBV12-4 to TRBJ2-7; D might be TRBD2 (6 bases). The CDR3 is 14 amino acids. V lost 6 bases to trimming and J lost 1 base, with 13 bases between them. CDR3 coding DNA: TGTGCCAGCAGGGCTGCTGGGAGGTCCTACGAGCAGTACTTC. It translates to CASRAAGRSYEQYF.

The sample holds a few counts of this clonotype. This rearrangement joins TRBV5-1 to TRBJ2-3; D gene uncertain. CDR3 length: 15 amino acids. V shed 2 bases and J shed 0 bases, with 10 bases lying between them. CDR1 and CDR2 (germline): SGHRS, YFSETQ. CDR3 sequence (DNA): TGCGCCAGCAGCTTTATTCCAACGAGCACAGATACGCAGTATTTT. Amino acids: CASSFIPTSTDTQYF.

The rearrangement links TRBV27 to TRBJ2-1; the match to TRBD2 covers 12 bases. Germline-derived CDR1 and CDR2 are MNHEY and SMNVEV (reference sequence). The CDR3 sequence is 17 residues long. Trimming took 5 bases from V and 6 from J; bases not matched to a gene: 11. CDR3 coding DNA: TGTGCCAGCAGTCCCCGGGGACAACTAGCGGGAGGCAATGAGCAGTTCTTC. Its translation is CASSPRGQLAGGNEQFF.

The rearrangement links TRBV29-1 to TRBJ1-2; weak D call: TRBD1 (5 bases). Germline V lookup: CDR1 SQVTM, CDR2 ANQGSEA. The CDR3 totals 11 residues. Trimming left V 7 bases short and J 7 bases short, with 13 bases between. This CDR3 reads CSGQGISGYTF. CDR3 in DNA: TGCAGCGGCCAGGGAATCTCTGGCTACACCTTC. The entire variable domain, with the rest obtained from reference TRBV29-1 and TRBJ1-2, is as follows: SAVISQKPSRDICQRGTSLTIQCQVDSQVTMMFWYRQQPGQSLTLIATANQGSEATYESGFVIDKFPISRPNLTFSTLTVSNMSPEDSSIYLCSGQGISGYTFGSGTRLTVV.

The chain is built from TRBV7-8 and TRBJ2-3; the match to TRBD2 covers 8 bases. This CDR3 region has 16 residues. Trimming cost V 1 base and J 6 bases; bases outside gene matches: 9. Per the germline V gene, CDR1 is SGHVS and CDR2 is FQNEAQ. CDR3 residues: CASSLVPSGGGDTQYF. CDR3 sequence (DNA): TGTGCCAGCAGCTTAGTCCCGAGCGGGGGAGGCGATACGCAGTATTTT.

This clonotype was observed a handful of times. The chain combines TRBV10-2 with TRBJ1-6; tentative D call: TRBD1 (5 bases). The CDR3 extends over 16 amino acids. Germline V gene sequence: CDR1 WSHSY, CDR2 SAAADI. V lost 5 bases to trimming and J lost 7 bases, with 18 bases between them. This CDR3 is CASSWGSQGMNSPLHF. DNA for the CDR3: TGCGCCAGCAGTTGGGGTAGCCAGGGAATGAATTCACCCCTCCACTTT.

V and J are TRBV28 and TRBJ1-2; D gene unclear. Trimming removed 5 bases from V and 5 bases from J, with 9 bases in between. This CDR3 region has 12 residues. In germline, CDR1 is MDHEN, CDR2 SYDVKM. The CDR3 coding sequence is TGTGCCAGCAGTCCTCCTCAGTATGGCTACACCTTC. Translation: CASSPPQYGYTF.

V and J are TRBV7-8 and TRBJ2-7; TRBD1 aligns across 7 bases. The germline V gene encodes CDR1 SGHVS and CDR2 FQNEAQ. J was trimmed by 3 bases and V by 5 bases; bases with no gene match: 7. The CDR3 totals 14 residues. The CDR3 sequence is CASSPRTGHYEQYF. As DNA, the CDR3 is TGTGCCAGCAGCCCGCGGACAGGTCACTACGAGCAGTACTTC.

The table lists this clonotype with a few counts. The DNA for the CDR3 is TGTGCCAGCAGTTACTCGAAACAGGGGATCGGAAAACTGTTTTTT. Amino acid sequence: CASSYSKQGIGKLFF. V and J are TRBV6-5 and TRBJ1-4; 7 bases line up with TRBD1. CDR1 MNHEY and CDR2 SVGAGI come from the germline V gene. Unmatched junction bases numbered 8, after V lost 0 bases and J lost 10 bases. The CDR3 is 15 residues long.